The clone carrying this T cell receptor (beta chain) was counted a few times. The antigen is unknown. The record originates from a study of cytomegalovirus exposure and HLA in healthy donors. Study-wide context: Of all 400 or so donors who were genotyped, roughly 81% belonged to the Caucasian-associated ancestry cluster. Findings and caveats of the study: TCR beta chains associated with HLA were, in a later analysis, more clonally expanded than equally common others. As immune exposure information, only CMV serostatus was available. Indistinguishability led to the exclusion of some V segments, TRBV6-2 and TRBV6-3 included.

Primers for the PCR totalled 60 Vbeta and 13 Jbeta. The table came from immunoSEQ multiplex PCR; TCRdb's copy has only in-frame clones and leaves some out. The sample has some 160,000 clones, roughly 82% seen once. This CDR3 is built from 12 residues. Germline CDR1 SQVTM, CDR2 ANQGSEA. After removal of 3 bases from V and 5 bases from J, the junction contained 2 bases not matched to a gene. The sequence was collected from a male donor in good health and CMV-seronegative. The gene calls are TRBV29-1 and TRBJ2-5, with TRBD1 matching 8 bases. The specimen was PBMCs. CDR3 sequence reads: CSVDRGRETQYF. Written as DNA, the CDR3 is TGCAGCGTTGACAGGGGGCGGGAGACCCAGTACTTC.